Sequencing of this T cell receptor (beta chain) was carried out in a study of kidney transplant recipient with SARS-CoV-2 infection. A single record per CDR3 protein comes from TCRdb applying MiXCR to the reads. This sample has 200,000 to 300,000 distinct CDR3 sequences, with about 28% found just once. This clonotype was picked up many times. The germline gives CDR1 SGHAT, CDR2 FQDESV (reference sequence). V lost 4 bases and J lost 4, with 22 bases in between. This CDR3 spans 17 amino acids. This receptor was obtained from a male patient in his thirties who had COVID-19 and was a kidney transplant recipient. These T cells may partly come from the graft donor. Sequencing was performed on a blood sample, taken at baseline and on day 111 from a kidney transplant recipient. The V gene is TRBV11-1, the J gene TRBJ1-2; D remains ambiguous. CDR3 bases: TGTGCCAGCAGCTACTTTAATAAGGCTGGAAAGACCTATGGCTACACCTTC. Translation: CASSYFNKAGKTYGYTF.